Listed here is a single T cell receptor (beta chain). Its matching antigen is unknown. The germline CDR1 and CDR2 sequences are MDHEN and SYDVKM. Trimming cost V 5 bases and J 6 bases; bases outside gene matches: 9. There are 15 residues in the CDR3. The data were obtained in a study of Siglec-9 on CD8 T cells in melanoma. Study-wide results and caveats: An effector memory CD8+ T-cell subset seemingly accumulating in melanoma was reportedly marked and regulated by Siglec-9.

This table comes from immunoSEQ multiplex PCR, and its TCRdb copy is limited to in-frame clones, with some not included. The sample consists of some 27,000 clones, 75% to 90% of them appearing once. The chain has TRBV28 and TRBJ2-3; 9 nucleotides match TRBD1. The material sequenced was Siglec-9- CD8+ T cells sorted from blood. This TCR derives from a human donor in good health. The CDR3 loop reads CASSQRTGVGDTQYF. CDR3 DNA: TGTGCCAGCAGTCAAAGGACAGGGGTAGGGGATACGCAGTATTTT.